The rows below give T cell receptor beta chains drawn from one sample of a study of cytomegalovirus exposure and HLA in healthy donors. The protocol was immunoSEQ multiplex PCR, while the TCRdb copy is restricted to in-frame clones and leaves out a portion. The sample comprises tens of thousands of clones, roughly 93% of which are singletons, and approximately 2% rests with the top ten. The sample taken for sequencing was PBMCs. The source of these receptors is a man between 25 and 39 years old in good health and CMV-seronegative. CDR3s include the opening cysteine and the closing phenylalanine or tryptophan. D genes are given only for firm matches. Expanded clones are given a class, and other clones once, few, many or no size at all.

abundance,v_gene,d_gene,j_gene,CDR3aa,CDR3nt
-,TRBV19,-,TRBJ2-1,CASSIGFKNEQFF,TGTGCCAGTAGTATCGGGTTCAAGAATGAGCAGTTCTTC
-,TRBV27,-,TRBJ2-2,CASSRRQGTGELFF,TGTGCCAGCAGTAGACGGCAGGGAACCGGGGAGCTGTTTTTT
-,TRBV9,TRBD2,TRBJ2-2,CASSFGTSGGNTGELFF,TGTGCCAGCAGCTTCGGGACTAGCGGGGGGAACACCGGGGAGCTGTTTTTT
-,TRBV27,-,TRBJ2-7,CASSPLRGYEQYF,TGTGCCAGCAGTCCACTTCGGGGCTACGAGCAGTACTTC
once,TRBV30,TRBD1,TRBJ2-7,CAWSVLRDRSSEQYF,TGTGCCTGGAGTGTACTCCGGGACAGATCTAGCGAGCAGTACTTC
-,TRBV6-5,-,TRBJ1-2,CASSPSGAYGYTF,TGTGCCAGCAGCCCAAGCGGGGCCTATGGCTACACCTTC
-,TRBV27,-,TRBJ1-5,CASSFSGYQPQHF,TGTGCCAGCAGCTTCTCCGGGTACCAGCCCCAGCATTTT
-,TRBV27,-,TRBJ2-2,CASSPLDSSGELFF,TGTGCCAGCAGTCCCCTTGACAGTTCGGGGGAGCTGTTTTTT
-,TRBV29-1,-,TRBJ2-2,CSVPNKNTGELFF,TGCAGCGTTCCGAACAAGAACACCGGGGAGCTGTTTTTT
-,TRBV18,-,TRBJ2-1,CASSPQGGGEQFF,TGTGCCAGCTCACCCCAGGGGGGCGGAGAGCAGTTCTTC
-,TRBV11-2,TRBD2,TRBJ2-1,CASSSHSGRYNEQFF,TGTGCCAGCAGCTCCCATAGCGGGAGGTACAATGAGCAGTTCTTC
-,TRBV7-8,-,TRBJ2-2,CASSRQLSGELFF,TGTGCCAGCAGTCGCCAACTCTCCGGGGAGCTGTTTTTT
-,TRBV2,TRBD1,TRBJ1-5,CASRWTGGPSQPQHF,TGTGCCAGCAGATGGACAGGGGGCCCATCTCAGCCCCAGCATTTT
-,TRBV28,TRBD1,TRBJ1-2,CASTGQGYYGYTF,TGTGCCAGCACCGGACAGGGTTACTATGGCTACACCTTC
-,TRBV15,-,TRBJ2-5,CATSREGRGRSRETQYF,TGTGCCACCAGCAGAGAGGGGAGGGGGAGATCTCGGGAGACCCAGTACTTC
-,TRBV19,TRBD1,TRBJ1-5,CASTDRAGGHQPQHF,TGTGCCAGTACCGACAGGGCCGGTGGGCATCAGCCCCAGCATTTT
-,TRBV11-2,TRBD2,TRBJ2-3,CASSFPGTSADTQYF,TGTGCCAGCAGCTTTCCCGGGACTAGCGCAGATACGCAGTATTTT
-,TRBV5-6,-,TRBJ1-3,CASSLWQARLAGNTIYF,TGTGCCAGCAGCTTGTGGCAGGCTCGGTTAGCTGGAAACACCATATATTTT
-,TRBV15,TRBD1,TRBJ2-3,CATSPGTGDTDTQYF,TGTGCCACCAGTCCCGGGACAGGCGACACAGATACGCAGTATTTT
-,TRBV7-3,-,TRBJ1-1,CASSLTPGRGTEAFF,TGTGCCAGCAGCTTAACGCCAGGGCGGGGTACTGAAGCTTTCTTT
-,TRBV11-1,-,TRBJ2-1,CASSRRGVLGNEQFF,TGTGCCAGCAGCCGACGGGGAGTTTTAGGCAATGAGCAGTTCTTC
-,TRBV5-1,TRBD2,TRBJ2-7,CASSPRTSGPYEQYF,TGCGCCAGCAGCCCCCGGACTAGCGGGCCTTACGAGCAGTACTTC
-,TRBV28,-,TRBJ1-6,CASSLEFLSNSPLHF,TGTGCCAGCAGTTTAGAGTTCCTTTCCAATTCACCCCTCCACTTT
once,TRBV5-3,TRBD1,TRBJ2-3,CAGNRDRETEQDTQYF,TGTGCCGGAAACCGGGACAGAGAGACCGAACAGGATACGCAGTATTTT
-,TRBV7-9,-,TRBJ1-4,CASSFGSSNEKLFF,TGTGCCAGCAGCTTCGGGTCATCTAATGAAAAACTGTTTTTT
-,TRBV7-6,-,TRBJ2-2,CASTPSYPGELFF,TGTGCCAGCACCCCTAGCTACCCCGGGGAGCTGTTTTTT
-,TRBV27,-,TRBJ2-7,CASSFSRHGGQRPYEQYF,TGTGCCAGCAGTTTTTCCCGACATGGGGGCCAGAGGCCCTACGAGCAGTACTTC
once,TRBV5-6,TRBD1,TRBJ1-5,CASSPGTGRDQPQHF,TGTGCCAGCAGCCCCGGGACAGGGAGGGATCAGCCCCAGCATTTT
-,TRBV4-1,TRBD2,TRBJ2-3,CASSQLAGRDTQYF,TGCGCCAGCAGCCAACTAGCGGGAAGAGATACGCAGTATTTT
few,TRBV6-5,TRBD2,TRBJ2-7,CASSNEAGEPYEQYF,TGTGCCAGCAGCAACGAAGCGGGAGAGCCCTACGAGCAGTACTTC
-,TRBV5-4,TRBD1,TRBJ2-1,CASRTSTGQVDEQFF,TGTGCCAGCAGGACTTCCACGGGACAGGTCGATGAGCAGTTCTTC
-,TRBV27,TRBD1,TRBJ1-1,CASSFGTGEGAFF,TGTGCCAGCAGTTTCGGGACAGGGGAGGGAGCTTTCTTT
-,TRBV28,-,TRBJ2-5,CASSTGQKETQYF,TGTGCCAGCAGTACGGGACAAAAAGAGACCCAGTACTTC
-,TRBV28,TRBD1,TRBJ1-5,CASATNFGTGAWMTNQPQHF,TGTGCCAGCGCTACAAACTTCGGGACAGGGGCGTGGATGACGAATCAGCCCCAGCATTTT
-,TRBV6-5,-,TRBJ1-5,CASSLTGTTNQPQHF,TGTGCCAGCAGCTTGACCGGGACAACAAATCAGCCCCAGCATTTT
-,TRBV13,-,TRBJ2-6,CASSRLSGANVLTF,TGTGCCAGCAGCAGACTCTCTGGGGCCAACGTCCTGACTTTC
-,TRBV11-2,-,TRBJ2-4,CASSSRTVLAKNIQYF,TGTGCCAGCAGCTCCAGGACAGTTTTAGCCAAAAACATTCAGTACTTC
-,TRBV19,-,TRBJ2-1,CATQGRESEQFF,TGTGCCACCCAGGGGAGAGAGAGTGAGCAGTTCTTC
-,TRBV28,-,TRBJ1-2,CASSFVTEVAVYGYTF,TGTGCCAGCAGTTTCGTAACGGAGGTTGCCGTATATGGCTACACCTTC
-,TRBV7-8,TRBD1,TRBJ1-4,CASSLGRGDRGATNEKLFF,TGTGCCAGCAGCTTAGGAAGAGGGGACAGGGGCGCAACTAATGAAAAACTGTTTTTT
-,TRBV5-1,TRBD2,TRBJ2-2,CASSLGLAGPSTGELFF,TGCGCCAGCAGCTTAGGACTAGCGGGGCCGAGCACCGGGGAGCTGTTTTTT
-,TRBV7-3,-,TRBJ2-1,CASSLRPGVEDEQFF,TGTGCCAGCAGCTTACGGCCAGGGGTGGAGGATGAGCAGTTCTTC
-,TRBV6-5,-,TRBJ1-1,CASSSRGGIKEAFF,TGTGCCAGCAGTTCCCGGGGGGGGATTAAGGAAGCTTTCTTT
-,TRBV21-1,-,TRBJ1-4,CASSPKSHRGFSDATNEKLFF,TGTGCCAGCAGCCCCAAATCCCACAGGGGGTTCTCAGATGCAACTAATGAAAAACTGTTTTTT
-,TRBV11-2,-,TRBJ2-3,CASSLWGRETDTQYF,TGTGCCAGCAGCTTATGGGGGCGCGAAACAGATACGCAGTATTTT